The clone carrying this T cell receptor beta chain was counted a few times. Its antigen remains unknown. The sample is drawn from a study of shared clonotypes between healthy human individuals. For the study at large: Researchers assigned three CD4 naive, three CD4 memory, two CD8 naive and one CD8 memory plate to each donor.

Findings and caveats of the study: Only blood underwent sampling, and tissue repertoires likely differ.

This table comes from immunoSEQ multiplex PCR, and its TCRdb copy is limited to in-frame clones, with some not included. The table has about 700,000 clones, over 65% seen once; the top ten hold 1.7%. Trimming pared 6 bases from V and 1 base from J, leaving 15 bases between. The V gene's germline CDR1 is MNHNS and CDR2 SASEGT. The CDR3 is 15 amino acids. The authors divided CD4+ cells into CD45RA+ naive and CD45RA-negative memory subsets. Sequenced input: memory CD4+ T cells sorted from blood. The subset is: CD45RA-negative fraction. The TCR comes from a woman aged 25 to 45 in good health. The genes are TRBV6-1 and TRBJ1-2; no clear D. CDR3 region: CASRKDTQLNYGYTF. The CDR3 DNA reads as TGTGCCAGCAGGAAAGACACCCAACTTAACTATGGCTACACCTTC.